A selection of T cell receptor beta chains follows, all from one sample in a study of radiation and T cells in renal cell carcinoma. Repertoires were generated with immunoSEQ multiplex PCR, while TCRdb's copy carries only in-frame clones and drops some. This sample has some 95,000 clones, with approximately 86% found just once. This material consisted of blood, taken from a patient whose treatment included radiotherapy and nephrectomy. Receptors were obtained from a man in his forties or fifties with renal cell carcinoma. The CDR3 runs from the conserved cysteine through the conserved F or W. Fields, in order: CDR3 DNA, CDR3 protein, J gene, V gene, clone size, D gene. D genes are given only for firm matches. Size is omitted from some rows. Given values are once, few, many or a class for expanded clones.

TGCGCCAGCAGCCAAGACGTGGCGAGGGAGTTTGAAGCTTTCTTT,CASSQDVAREFEAFF,TRBJ1-1,TRBV4-1,few,NA
TGTGCCAGCTGTTTGGCGGGGACGAGATACGAGCAGTACTTC,CASCLAGTRYEQYF,TRBJ2-7,TRBV6-1,NA,NA
TGTGCCAGCAGGGCAGACAGGATCAGCTATGGCTACACCTTC,CASRADRISYGYTF,TRBJ1-2,TRBV6-5,NA,NA
TGTGCCTGGAGTGGACTAGCGGGAGAGACCCAGTACTTC,CAWSGLAGETQYF,TRBJ2-5,TRBV30,NA,TRBD2
TGCAGCGTTGAAGGCAGGGCCTACGAGCAGTACTTC,CSVEGRAYEQYF,TRBJ2-7,TRBV29-1,NA,NA
TGTGCCATCAGTGGGGGGGCCTCCTACGAGCAGTACTTC,CAISGGASYEQYF,TRBJ2-7,TRBV10-3,NA,NA
TGTGCCAGCAGTTCATCACAGGTCTCGTCCAATGAGCAGTTCTTC,CASSSSQVSSNEQFF,TRBJ2-1,TRBV28,NA,NA
TGCGCCAGCAGCTTGGCTCGGCTCCTGAGATGCTATGAGCAGTTCTTC,CASSLARLLRCYEQFF,TRBJ2-1,TRBV5-1,NA,NA
TGTGCCAGCAGCTTATGGGCTAACTATGGCTACACCTTC,CASSLWANYGYTF,TRBJ1-2,TRBV7-9,NA,NA
TGTGCCAGCAGGACGACAGAAAATTCACCCCTCCACTTT,CASRTTENSPLHF,TRBJ1-6,TRBV27,NA,NA
TGTGCCTGGGGCCGGGCCGCCGGCACAGATACGCAGTATTTT,CAWGRAAGTDTQYF,TRBJ2-3,TRBV30,NA,NA
TGTGCCAGCGGACCTGGACAGGCGAACACTGAAGCTTTCTTT,CASGPGQANTEAFF,TRBJ1-1,TRBV6-5,NA,TRBD1
TGTGCCAGCAGTGAAACTGGGACAGGGAGAAAATACGGCAATCAGCCCCAGCATTTT,CASSETGTGRKYGNQPQHF,TRBJ1-5,TRBV2,NA,TRBD1
TGTGCCAGCAGCTTAGGCCGGGACACAGGCTACACCTTC,CASSLGRDTGYTF,TRBJ1-2,TRBV7-8,NA,NA
TGTGCCGCTAGTACAGGGACGGCAATAAGATATAGCAATCAGCCCCAGCATTTT,CAASTGTAIRYSNQPQHF,TRBJ1-5,TRBV27,NA,NA
TGTGCCAGCAGCCAAGCTGGCCCTGGGCTTAGCTCCTACGAGCAGTACTTC,CASSQAGPGLSSYEQYF,TRBJ2-7,TRBV14,NA,NA
TGTGCCAGCAGCATTGGCACATACTCCTACAATGAGCAGTTCTTC,CASSIGTYSYNEQFF,TRBJ2-1,TRBV21-1,once,NA
TGCGCCAGCAGCCGCCTCCCTGGGAACTACGAGCAGTACTTC,CASSRLPGNYEQYF,TRBJ2-7,TRBV4-3,NA,NA
TGTGCCAGCAGTCCTTCCCTCGGGGGCGGGGAGACCCAGTACTTC,CASSPSLGGGETQYF,TRBJ2-5,TRBV7-9,NA,NA
TGCGCCAGCAGCCCGGGGACAGGGGGCACCTACGAGCAGTACTTC,CASSPGTGGTYEQYF,TRBJ2-7,TRBV4-1,NA,TRBD1
TGTGCCAGCAGCTCATACACACCTCCGCGGGACGAATCCTACGAGCAGTACTTC,CASSSYTPPRDESYEQYF,TRBJ2-7,TRBV5-6,NA,NA
TGTGCCAGCAGCTTGGCTGGGCGGAACGAGCAGTACTTC,CASSLAGRNEQYF,TRBJ2-7,TRBV5-5,NA,NA
TGTGCCAGCAGCTTGGTACAGAAGACCCAGTACTTC,CASSLVQKTQYF,TRBJ2-5,TRBV5-6,NA,NA
TGTGCCAGCAGTGGAGGCCACCGACAGGAGGAATTCTTC,CASSGGHRQEEFF,TRBJ2-1,TRBV6-1,once,NA
TGTGCCAGTAGTCTAACAGGGGGCGGATACTACGAGCAGTACTTC,CASSLTGGGYYEQYF,TRBJ2-7,TRBV19,NA,TRBD1
TGTGCCAGCAGTCAGGTGCGGGAGCGCACAGATACGCAGTATTTT,CASSQVRERTDTQYF,TRBJ2-3,TRBV6-5,NA,TRBD2
TGTGCCTGGGTGAAGACAGGGGGGGATGAAAAACTGTTTTTT,CAWVKTGGDEKLFF,TRBJ1-4,TRBV30,NA,TRBD1
TGTGCCAGCAGCCATGGCGGAGGCAACTATGGCTACACCTTC,CASSHGGGNYGYTF,TRBJ1-2,TRBV4-2,medium-sized,NA
TGTGCCTGGAGTAAGGGGGGCGCAGATACGCAGTATTTT,CAWSKGGADTQYF,TRBJ2-3,TRBV30,NA,NA
TGTGCCAGCAAGGGGCAAGGGACAGATACGCAGTATTTT,CASKGQGTDTQYF,TRBJ2-3,TRBV6-5,NA,NA
TGTGCCAGTAGTAGAGGACCGGGACTAGCTAACAACGAGCAGTACTTC,CASSRGPGLANNEQYF,TRBJ2-7,TRBV19,NA,TRBD2
TGTGCCAGTAGTCCGCCGGTCTCTGGGGCCAACGTCCTGACTTTC,CASSPPVSGANVLTF,TRBJ2-6,TRBV19,NA,NA
TGCGCCAGCAGGAAAGGGGGACAGTCTGGAAAACTGTTTTTT,CASRKGGQSGKLFF,TRBJ1-4,TRBV4-1,NA,TRBD1
TGTGCCAGCAGTTACTCGGTACAGGGTTCCTGGGCTTTCTTT,CASSYSVQGSWAFF,TRBJ1-1,TRBV6-6,NA,NA
TGTGCCAGCACCGGAGGCGGGGGGGCCCGGGAGACCCAGTACTTC,CASTGGGGARETQYF,TRBJ2-5,TRBV7-2,once,TRBD2
TGCAGCTCCTTGACACTAGCTAAAGAGACCCAGTACTTC,CSSLTLAKETQYF,TRBJ2-5,TRBV29-1,NA,NA
TGTGCCAGCGCCGTGGGGTCTCCCATCCTTTACAATGAGCAGTTCTTC,CASAVGSPILYNEQFF,TRBJ2-1,TRBV7-2,once,NA
TGCGCCAGCAGCCGACGTACTGAGCGGGAGCCCTATCACCCTCTGATATACAATGAGCAGTTCTTC,CASSRRTEREPYHPLIYNEQFF,TRBJ2-1,TRBV4-1,NA,TRBD2
TGTGCCAGCAGAACAGGGGAGGCCCAAGAGACCCAGTACTTC,CASRTGEAQETQYF,TRBJ2-5,TRBV6-1,NA,NA
TGTGCCAGCAGCCCCCGGGGAGCGGGAGTGCAAGATACGCAGTATTTT,CASSPRGAGVQDTQYF,TRBJ2-3,TRBV5-6,NA,TRBD2
TGTGCCAGCAGCTGGCGGGCCGAACTGGGCTATGGCTACACCTTC,CASSWRAELGYGYTF,TRBJ1-2,TRBV9,NA,NA
TGCGCCAGCAGCCAAGCGGGGCGGGGTACCGCGCTTTCACTTGGCACAGATACGCAGTATTTT,CASSQAGRGTALSLGTDTQYF,TRBJ2-3,TRBV4-3,NA,NA
TGTGCCAGCTCAAGGATGTATGAGCAGTTCTTC,CASSRMYEQFF,TRBJ2-1,TRBV5-4,NA,NA
TGTGCCAGCAGTCGTACAGGGGAGGGTGAAGCTTTCTTT,CASSRTGEGEAFF,TRBJ1-1,TRBV6-6,NA,TRBD1
TGTGCCAGCAGCTTACCGGCCCCAGGCGAGCAGTACTTC,CASSLPAPGEQYF,TRBJ2-7,TRBV7-9,NA,NA
TGTGCCTGGAGTCCGGGGGAAGGCTACACCTTC,CAWSPGEGYTF,TRBJ1-2,TRBV30,few,NA
TGTGCCAGCAGCGTTATGGGGGTAGGGACAGATACGCAGTATTTT,CASSVMGVGTDTQYF,TRBJ2-3,TRBV9,NA,NA